This TCR beta chain came from a study of blood T cell repertoires in COVID-19. This clone showed up just once. The CDR3 consists of 15 residues. CDR1 and CDR2 (germline): KGHSH, LQKENI. V lost 1 base to trimming and J lost 0 bases, with 6 bases between them. Authors' analysis steps: Using reference gene primer amplification, nucleated cell counts were estimated. Repertoires were generated with immunoSEQ multiplex PCR, while TCRdb's copy carries only in-frame clones and drops some. For V, J and clone size, that table is used; D and trimming come from the DNA. The data hold roughly 34,000 clones, with around 85% observed a single time.

The chain recombines TRBV18 with TRBJ2-2, with D uncertain. This TCR came from an older man with active COVID-19. The material sequenced was peripheral blood. CDR3 residues: CASSPRAANTGELFF. The CDR3 DNA reads TGTGCCAGCTCACCACGGGCTGCGAACACCGGGGAGCTGTTTTTT.